This T cell receptor beta chain is drawn from a study of blood T cell repertoires in COVID-19. Study in general: Nucleic acid was either cDNA or gDNA, and it came from T cells, B-cell-depleted T cells, or PBMCs.

Assignments of participants to cohorts depended upon their own reported clinical history. In the original workflow: Estimated nucleated cell counts came from reference gene primer amplification. The protocol was immunoSEQ multiplex PCR, while the TCRdb copy is restricted to in-frame clones and leaves out a portion. That table gives V, J and clone size, and the DNA gave D and trimming. Of 450,000 to 500,000 clones listed, 88% are singletons. Trimming stripped 1 base from V and 6 bases from J, with 14 bases between. CDR3 length equals 14 residues. Germline V gene data show CDR1 as SGHRS and CDR2 as YFSETQ.

The chain recombines TRBV5-1 with TRBJ2-7, with a possible D match to TRBD1 (6 bases). The origin of this receptor is a woman aged 55-75 years who had recovered from COVID-19. The sample was PBMCs or T cells enriched from blood (not recorded which). The CDR3 loop is CASSLIVTGSEQYF. In DNA form, the CDR3 reads TGCGCCAGCAGCTTGATAGTCACAGGGAGCGAGCAGTACTTC. The variable domain in full, completed from reference TRBV5-1 and TRBJ2-7, reads KAGVTQTPRYLIKTRGQQVTLSCSPISGHRSVSWYQQTPGQGLQFLFEYFSETQRNKGNFPGRFSGRQFSNSRSEMNVSTLELGDSALYLCASSLIVTGSEQYFGPGTRLTVT.